Below are 5 T cell receptor beta chains sequenced from a single sample in a study of tissue T cells after allogeneic stem cell transplantation. Indicated time point: mouse harvest day 7 after allogeneic transplant. The graft held 10^6 splenic CD5+ T cells and 10^7 T-cell-depleted bone marrow cells. TCRdb's copy holds only in-frame clones and misses some; the assay was immunoSEQ multiplex PCR. Altogether some 10,000 clones are present, 40% to 55% being singletons, with the ten largest covering less than 8%. The specimen sequenced was gut tissue. These receptors were collected from a female BALB/c mouse given C57BL/6 T cells with graft-versus-host disease after an allogeneic hematopoietic cell transplant.

Note on this clone: The genes and germline here are from mouse. The read gets to within 1 residue of the CDR3 end, and the germline J gene fills in the rest. The chain couples TRBV13-2 to TRBJ1-4; 7 bases match TRBD1. CDR3 length equals 15 residues. The germline V gene encodes CDR1 NNHNN and CDR2 SYGAGS (reference sequence). Trimming removed 3 bases from V and 0 bases from J; junction bases left unmatched: 2. The sequenced part of the CDR3 DNA is TGTGCCAGCGGTGTCGGGACAGTTTCCAACGAAAGATTATTT. It encodes CASGVGTVSNERLF. In full, the CDR3 reads CASGVGTVSNERLFF.

As to this clone: Any gene name here is a mouse gene name. Read sequence stops 1 residue before the CDR3 end, and the germline J gene provides the missing end. The chain combines TRBV31 with TRBJ2-7; TRBD2 matches at 10 bases. V dropped 0 bases and J dropped 2; count of bases not matched to a gene: 4. CDR1 is GKSSPN and CDR2 is SITVG in the germline V gene. The CDR3 has 15 amino acids. The CDR3 reads CAWSLSGTGAYEQYF. CDR3 DNA, as far as it was read: TGTGCCTGGAGTCTATCCGGGACTGGGGCCTATGAACAGTAC.

The table lists this clone with a few counts. The gene names given are mouse names. The sequence runs out 1 residue before the end of the CDR3; the remainder is reconstructed from the germline J gene. The genes are TRBV20 and TRBJ2-7; D call uncertain. V lost 2 bases to trimming and J lost 0 bases, with 5 bases between them. Germline assignment: CDR1 GFQATS and CDR2 STVNSAI. This CDR3 spans 12 amino acids. CDR3 in amino acids: CGARQSSYEQYF. CDR3 DNA (partial): TGTGGTGCTAGGCAGAGCTCCTATGAACAGTAC.

Remarks on this clone: Gene names are mouse gene names. The read falls 1 residue short of the CDR3 end, and the missing part is taken from the germline J gene. The V call is TRBV20, the J call TRBJ1-2, with 8 bases lining up with TRBD1. Germline V gene sequence: CDR1 GFQATS, CDR2 STVNSAI. V was pared by 2 bases and J by 2 bases, with 1 base of the junction left unmatched. This CDR3 has 13 residues. This CDR3 reads CGARRTGNSDYTF. Partial CDR3 DNA: TGTGGTGCTAGGAGGACAGGGAACTCCGACTACACC. The whole variable domain, filled in from reference TRBV20 and TRBJ1-2, reads GALVYQYPRRTICKSGTSMRMECQAVGFQATSVAWYRQSPQKTFELIALSTVNSAIKYEQNFTQEKFPISHPNLSFSSMTVLNAYLEDRGLYLCGARRTGNSDYTFGSGTRLLVI.

This clone has a handful of counts. The genes and germline here are from mouse. Sequencing ends 1 residue short of the CDR3 end; the germline J gene provides the rest. Other DNA sequences within the sample encode an identical CDR3. The V and J genes are TRBV3 and TRBJ2-1; weak D call: TRBD2 (6 bases). The CDR3 runs 13 residues. Germline CDR1 reads SNHLY; CDR2 reads FYNGKV (reference sequence). V was pared by 3 bases and J by 3 bases, with 6 bases between. This CDR3 is CASSFWGYAEQFF. Incomplete CDR3 DNA: TGTGCCAGCAGCTTCTGGGGCTATGCTGAGCAGTTC.